This is a list of T cell receptor beta chains from one sample in a study of Ad26.COV2.S vaccination and SARS-CoV-2 variants. Method: immunoSEQ multiplex PCR; TCRdb's copy keeps in-frame clones and lacks some. Of under 150,000 clones detected, approximately 90% appear once; the ten largest clones hold 5%. The starting material was peripheral blood, obtained after recovery from COVID-19. These receptor sequences come from a human donor who had recovered from COVID-19. The CDR3 runs from the conserved cysteine through the conserved F or W. The order of the fields is clone size, J gene, D gene, V gene, CDR3 DNA, CDR3 protein. A D gene is named only where the DNA matches it firmly. Clone size is not always given. Where it is, it says once, few, many or a class for expanded clones.

. | TRBJ1-2 | . | TRBV30 | TGTGCCTGGAGGTACCATCGGGGTGGCTACACCTTC | CAWRYHRGGYTF
few | TRBJ2-3 | TRBD2 | TRBV27 | TGTGCCAGCAAGCTAGCGGGGGGCCGAAGCACAGATACGCAGTATTTT | CASKLAGGRSTDTQYF
. | TRBJ2-7 | TRBD1 | TRBV7-6 | TGTGCCAGCAGCAACGCCGGGACAGGGGGCGAGCAGTACTTC | CASSNAGTGGEQYF
. | TRBJ1-3 | . | TRBV28 | TGTGCCAGCTACAGTGGGAACACCATATATTTT | CASYSGNTIYF
. | TRBJ1-1 | . | TRBV4-1 | TGCGCCAGCAGCCTCAGTGGGCAGCTGAACACTGAAGCTTTCTTT | CASSLSGQLNTEAFF
. | TRBJ1-1 | . | TRBV3-1/TRBV3-2 | TGTGCCAGCAGCCTCTCCGGGGTCGACACTGAAGCTTTCTTT | CASSLSGVDTEAFF
. | TRBJ2-1 | . | TRBV2 | TGTGCCAGCAGTGCACGCGGGGGCCACCCTTACAATGAGCAGTTCTTC | CASSARGGHPYNEQFF
. | TRBJ2-7 | . | TRBV7-2 | TGTGCCAGCAGCTTCCCACCACTCTACGAGCAGTACTTC | CASSFPPLYEQYF
. | TRBJ2-7 | . | TRBV28 | TGTGCCAGCAGGGGGACATCCCCGGTTGGCTCCTACGAGCAGTACTTC | CASRGTSPVGSYEQYF
. | TRBJ1-3 | . | TRBV5-1 | TGCGCCAGCAGCTTGGAAGGGTCTGGAAACACCATATATTTT | CASSLEGSGNTIYF